These T cell receptor beta chains were read from a single sample in a study of Tregs in tolerant kidney transplant recipients. Generated by immunoSEQ multiplex PCR, the TCRdb table keeps only in-frame clones and is missing some. The sample has over 60,000 clones; roughly 98% are singletons. The starting material was CD4+ T cells from blood, obtained before the transplant. These receptors were collected from a human donor who received a combined kidney and bone marrow transplant. Each CDR3 is given without its conserved first and last residue. Clone size is not always given. Where it is, it says once, few, many or a class for expanded clones.

abundance,v_gene,j_gene,CDR3aa
-,TRBV6-6,TRBJ2-5,ASSAFGRGQETQY
-,TRBV9,TRBJ1-1,ASSAPGQGAMNTEAF
-,TRBV5-1,TRBJ1-1,ASSRRYGTGGNTEAF
-,TRBV6-1,TRBJ2-2,ASSFPRGTGELF
-,TRBV7-2,TRBJ2-7,ASSTRPTSGGYEQY
-,TRBV4-3,TRBJ2-2,ASSHVTGELF
-,TRBV10-3,TRBJ2-7,AISYSGDYYEQY
-,TRBV6-1,TRBJ2-5,ASRELPGLAGAETQY
-,TRBV9,TRBJ1-3,ASSVATWDRAAGNTIY
-,TRBV29-1,TRBJ1-3,SVRQSSGNTIY
-,TRBV5-4,TRBJ2-5,ASSLGNSGGPQETQY
-,TRBV9,TRBJ1-2,ASSSSARAHYGYT
-,TRBV6-1,TRBJ2-1,ASSKGVAGGLSYNEQF
-,TRBV10-1,TRBJ2-7,ASSEIKNARYMFYEQY
-,TRBV7-2,TRBJ2-1,ASSNSQGTAYNEQF
once,TRBV15,TRBJ2-3,ATSRDPPQDTQY
-,TRBV5-1,TRBJ2-5,ASSLEPGEWETQY
-,TRBV7-9,TRBJ2-5,ASVLQETQY
-,TRBV18,TRBJ1-2,ASSPQSRDSNYGYT
-,TRBV7-9,TRBJ2-7,ASSRSKTGGSSYEQY
-,TRBV7-9,TRBJ2-1,ASSYRGLGVNEQF
once,TRBV4-2,TRBJ2-2,ASSPRLARAGELF
-,TRBV14,TRBJ2-5,ASSQDRLAGIETQY
-,TRBV5-4,TRBJ1-4,ASSWDRNEKLF
-,TRBV10-3,TRBJ1-1,AIESGTGGTEAF
once,TRBV5-1,TRBJ2-5,ASSLGRETQY
-,TRBV9,TRBJ1-5,ASSGTGRYQPQH
-,TRBV10-3,TRBJ2-1,AISAGDYNEQF
-,TRBV4-3,TRBJ2-1,ASSHVSGGKNNEQF
-,TRBV7-2,TRBJ2-5,ASSPRLAGDIETQY
-,TRBV2,TRBJ1-6,ASGVRTEGSPLH
-,TRBV28,TRBJ2-7,ASSLPGHLYEQY
-,TRBV28,TRBJ1-2,ASRPTGNGYT
-,TRBV5-4,TRBJ1-4,ASSRRESEKLF
once,TRBV5-1,TRBJ2-5,ASSLGTQGANQY